This T cell receptor beta chain was found in a study of T cells after yellow fever vaccination. Study at large: Fractions containing few cells were prepared with SMART-Seq v4 Ultra Low Input.

Using its own MiXCR run on the 5' RACE reads, TCRdb lists one record per CDR3 protein. In the table there are some 300,000 distinct CDR3 sequences, approximately 10% of which are singletons. With regard to this clonotype: As yet, its antigen is unknown. A single base separates this from a much larger clone, so it may be a read error.

Whole-study results and caveats: FACS-sorted repertoires might harbor abundant contaminating clonotypes from the bulk population.

CDR1 is MGHRA, CDR2 YSYEKL, per germline. Unmatched junction bases numbered 17, after V lost 0 bases and J lost 3 bases. This CDR3 has 19 residues. The V and J genes are TRBV4-1 and TRBJ2-7; TRBD1 aligns across 7 bases. The TCR comes from a man younger than 35 who received the YFV17D yellow fever vaccine. Source: CD4+ T cells sorted from PBMCs, taken 5 days after the yellow fever booster vaccination. DNA for the CDR3: TGCGCCAGCAGCCAAGATACGATAGGGGGCTTGGTTGTAGGCTACGAGCAGTACTTC. It translates to CASSQDTIGGLVVGYEQYF.